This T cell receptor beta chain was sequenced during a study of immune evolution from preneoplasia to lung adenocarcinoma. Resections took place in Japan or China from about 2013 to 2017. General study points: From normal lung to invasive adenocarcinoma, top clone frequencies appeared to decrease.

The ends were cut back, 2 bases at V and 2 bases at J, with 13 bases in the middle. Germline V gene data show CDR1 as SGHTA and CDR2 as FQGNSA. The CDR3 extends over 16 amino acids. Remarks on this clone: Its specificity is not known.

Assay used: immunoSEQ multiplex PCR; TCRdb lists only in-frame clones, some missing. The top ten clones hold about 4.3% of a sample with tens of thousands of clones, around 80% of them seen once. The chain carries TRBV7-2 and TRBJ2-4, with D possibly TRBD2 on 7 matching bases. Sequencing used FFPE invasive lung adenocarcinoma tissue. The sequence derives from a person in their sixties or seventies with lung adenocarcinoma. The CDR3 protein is CASSLSSGGSKNIQYF. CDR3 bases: TGTGCCAGCAGCTTAAGTTCGGGGGGCTCCAAAAACATTCAGTACTTC.